This passage covers 30 T cell receptor beta chains from one sample sequenced in a study of spatial heterogeneity in lung cancer. TCRdb reprocessed the 5' RACE reads via MiXCR and lists one record per CDR3 protein. This table has tens of thousands of distinct CDR3 sequences, about 4.3% appearing once. Time point indicated: sample taken at primary tumor resection. Unsorted whole RNA of tumor, nontumor lung or frozen PBMC was sequenced. Source: PBMCs, taken at surgery. All receptors derive from a male donor with early-stage non-small cell lung cancer.

At least ten counts were recorded for this clonotype. The chain uses TRBV29-1 and TRBJ2-1; TRBD2 matches at 9 bases. The germline V gene encodes CDR1 SQVTM and CDR2 ANQGSEA. The CDR3 spans 13 residues. V lost 6 bases, J lost 10 bases, and 10 bases stayed unmatched. CDR3 protein: CSVGSGRSWEQFF. For the CDR3, the DNA is TGCAGCGTGGGGAGCGGGAGGTCTTGGGAGCAGTTCTTC.

This clonotype was observed many times. The genes are TRBV7-2 and TRBJ2-2, with 9 bases lining up with TRBD1. The CDR3 consists of 17 residues. Germline V gene data show CDR1 as SGHTA and CDR2 as FQGNSA. J was trimmed by 4 bases and V by 1 base; bases with no gene match: 7. CDR3 bases: TGTGCCAGCAGCTTAGTCCCGACAGGGGGTTCCACCGGGGAGCTGTTTTTT. It specifies CASSLVPTGGSTGELFF.

This clonotype showed up many times. The rearrangement joins TRBV7-8 to TRBJ1-5; no reliable D call. The germline gives CDR1 SGHVS, CDR2 FQNEAQ. V was clipped by 1 base and J by 2 bases, with 9 bases between them. The CDR3 contains 15 residues. The CDR3 reads CASSLVSGGNQPQHF. CDR3 bases: TGTGCCAGCAGCTTAGTGAGCGGAGGCAATCAGCCCCAGCATTTT.

This clonotype appeared many times. V usage is TRBV28 and J usage is TRBJ2-2; D ambiguous. Trimming took 3 bases from V and 1 from J, leaving 6 bases between them. The CDR3 consists of 14 residues. Germline CDR1 is MDHEN and CDR2 is SYDVKM. As DNA, the CDR3 is TGTGCCAGCAGTTTGAGGCAGAACACCGGGGAGCTGTTTTTT. Translated, it gives CASSLRQNTGELFF. The whole variable domain, filled in from reference TRBV28 and TRBJ2-2, reads DVKVTQSSRYLVKRTGEKVFLECVQDMDHENMFWYRQDPGLGLRLIYFSYDVKMKEKGDIPEGYSVSREKKERFSLILESASTNQTSMYLCASSLRQNTGELFFGEGSRLTVL.

The table lists this clonotype with many counts. The chain is built from TRBV19 and TRBJ1-5; D unresolved. The V and J ends lost 4 bases and 7 bases respectively, with 11 bases between them. Germline values: CDR1 LNHDA, CDR2 SQIVND (reference sequence). The CDR3 consists of 13 residues. This CDR3 is CASSNVGRQPQHF. The DNA of the CDR3 is TGTGCCAGTAGTAACGTGGGCAGGCAGCCCCAGCATTTT.

The sample holds many counts of this clonotype. J is TRBJ2-2 and V is TRBV6-6, with a weak D call TRBD1 (6 bases). Germline V CDR1 and CDR2: MNHNY, SVGAGI (reference sequence). The CDR3 is made up of 19 amino acids. Trimming shortened V by 7 bases and J by 7 bases, and 31 bases separated the two germline ends. The CDR3 region has the DNA TGTGCCAGCACCGCGGTGTTGGGGGCGCCCCCGGTGGGTAACGGGGAGCTGTTTTTT. This codes for CASTAVLGAPPVGNGELFF.

This clonotype was observed at least ten times. The V call is TRBV11-1, the J call TRBJ2-3, with TRBD2 identical over 9 bases. The length of the CDR3 is 15 residues. CDR1 is SGHAT, CDR2 FQDESV, per germline (reference sequence). V trimming: 5 bases; J trimming: 5 bases; junction bases outside the gene matches: 8. CDR3 DNA sequence: TGTGCCAGCAGCCCCGCGGGAGGGCCGGGAGATACGCAGTATTTT. As protein: CASSPAGGPGDTQYF.

The chain employs TRBV10-3 and TRBJ2-5, with D unclear. Between the trimmed V and J ends, which lost 3 bases and 2 bases, there was a span of 13 bases. CDR3 length: 15 residues. CDR1 ENHRY and CDR2 SYGVKD come from the germline V gene. The CDR3 sequence is CAISDALDPQETQYF. The DNA of the CDR3 is TGTGCCATCAGTGATGCACTTGATCCACAAGAGACCCAGTACTTC.

In its sample, this clonotype was seen many times. The chain employs TRBV7-3 and TRBJ2-2; either TRBD1 or TRBD2 may supply D (5 bases each). From germline, CDR1 is SGHTA and CDR2 FQGTGA. Trimming stripped 2 bases from V and 8 bases from J, with 18 bases between. This CDR3 region has 16 residues. CDR3 region: CASSLLGTTPSGELFF. The CDR3 DNA is TGTGCCAGCAGCTTACTCGGGACCACACCCAGTGGGGAGCTGTTTTTT.

This clonotype was seen at least ten times. V and J are TRBV9 and TRBJ2-5; tentatively, D is TRBD2 (5 bases). This CDR3 has 15 amino acids. Germline V gene data show CDR1 as SGDLS and CDR2 as YYNGEE. V lost 0 bases to trimming and J lost 4 bases, with 13 bases between them. CDR3 coding DNA: TGTGCCAGCAGCGTAGTCACTAGTGGTGGAGAGACCCAGTACTTC. The encoded protein is CASSVVTSGGETQYF.

The table lists this clonotype with many counts. CDR3 DNA: TGCAGTGCTAGAGATTGGGCGATTGGGGAGACCCAGTACTTC. Encoded protein: CSARDWAIGETQYF. The chain uses TRBV20-1 and TRBJ2-5; D is unresolved. The V and J ends lost 0 bases and 5 bases respectively, with 13 bases between them. From germline, CDR1 is DFQATT and CDR2 SNEGSKA (reference sequence). The CDR3 runs 14 residues.

V gene TRBV7-9 combines with J gene TRBJ2-3, with TRBD1 matching 9 bases. Germline V gene sequence: CDR1 SEHNR, CDR2 FQNEAQ (reference sequence). Losses at the gene ends were 6 bases for V and 5 bases for J; bases not matched to a gene: 9. The CDR3 consists of 15 residues. CDR3 amino acids: CASRTWDREGDTQYF. Here the CDR3 DNA reads TGTGCCAGCAGGACTTGGGACAGGGAGGGAGATACGCAGTATTTT.

This clonotype was observed many times. V gene TRBV6-2 or TRBV6-3 combines with J gene TRBJ1-1; 7 nucleotides line up with TRBD1. The CDR3 extends over 13 amino acids. V shed 5 bases, J shed 4 bases, and the junction held 4 bases outside the gene matches. CDR1 is MNHEY, CDR2 SVGEGT, per germline. CDR3 nucleotide sequence: TGTGCCAGCAGTAGCCAGGGGGTCACTGAAGCTTTCTTT. Translation gives CASSSQGVTEAFF.

This clonotype has ten or more counts. This chain links TRBV11-3 with TRBJ2-3; 16 positions agree with TRBD2. The CDR3 has 19 amino acids. Germline CDR1 SGHNT, CDR2 YENEEA. The trim removed 5 bases at V and 3 bases at J, leaving 11 bases unmatched. The CDR3 reads CASSKGLAGGPGETDTQYF. The CDR3 bases are TGTGCCAGCAGCAAGGGACTAGCGGGAGGGCCTGGGGAGACAGATACGCAGTATTTT.

Regarding this clonotype: An end of the junction does not agree with germline; a read error may underlie this. V is TRBV7-9 and J is TRBJ1-1; tentative D call: TRBD1 (6 bases). The CDR3 has 12 residues. Germline CDR1 SEHNR, CDR2 FQNEAQ (reference sequence). The CDR3 protein is CAGSPDRIRAFF. The CDR3 DNA reads TGTGCCGGCAGCCCCGACAGGATAAGAGCTTTCTTT.

The sample holds many counts of this clonotype. V is TRBV19 and J is TRBJ2-4, with D unclear. Germline V CDR1 and CDR2: LNHDA, SQIVND (reference sequence). V lost 5 bases and J 3 bases, leaving 14 bases between the germline ends. The CDR3 loop spans 15 amino acids. The CDR3 DNA reads TGTGCCAGTAGTCCCCGACAATTGATCAAAAACATTCAGTACTTC. Translation gives CASSPRQLIKNIQYF.

This clonotype has a count of ten or more. The chain carries TRBV6-1 and TRBJ2-4; 8 bases are shared with TRBD1. The V gene's germline CDR1 is MNHNS and CDR2 SASEGT. The CDR3 has 19 amino acids. The J segment lost 0 bases and the V segment lost 6 bases, leaving 16 bases of the junction unmatched. The chain's CDR3 is CASRTRYSRQGLAKNIQYF. The DNA for the CDR3 is TGTGCCAGCAGAACGCGGTACTCCAGACAGGGGTTAGCCAAAAACATTCAGTACTTC.

This clonotype has at least ten counts. The chain recombines TRBV12-3 or TRBV12-4 with TRBJ1-2, with 9 bases identical to TRBD1. Unmatched junction bases numbered 2, after V lost 6 bases and J lost 3 bases. The CDR3 totals 13 residues. This chain's CDR3 is CASSTGGYYGYTF. For the CDR3, the DNA is TGTGCCAGCAGCACAGGGGGCTACTATGGCTACACCTTC.

This clonotype was observed many times. This chain uses TRBV7-9 with TRBJ2-7; D is undetermined. This CDR3 is 14 amino acids long. Germline CDR1 reads SEHNR; CDR2 reads FQNEAQ (reference sequence). Trimming took off 0 bases at V and 6 bases at J, with 12 bases between the two ends. The CDR3 bases are TGTGCCAGCAGCTTAGCCGTCCGCCCAGGCGAGCAGTACTTC. Translation: CASSLAVRPGEQYF.

A note on this clonotype: The junction departs from the called germline gene at one end, perhaps through a read error. V is TRBV5-1 and J is TRBJ2-7; weak D call: TRBD1 (5 bases). Per the germline V gene, CDR1 is SGHRS and CDR2 is YFSETQ. CDR3 length equals 14 residues. The CDR3 loop reads CTSSLGLDSYEQYF. The CDR3 nucleotides are TGCACCAGCAGCTTAGGGCTAGACAGCTACGAGCAGTACTTC.

This clonotype was found many times. As DNA, the CDR3 is TGCGCCAGCAGCCCCCAGGGGGCCCGGGAGCAGTACTTC. Amino acid sequence: CASSPQGAREQYF. V gene TRBV5-1 combines with J gene TRBJ2-7, with 8 bases fitting TRBD1. Per the germline V gene, CDR1 is SGHRS and CDR2 is YFSETQ. The V segment lost 4 bases and the J segment 7 bases; nucleotides outside the gene matches: 7. The CDR3 runs to 13 residues.

This clonotype was observed many times. This sequence joins TRBV6-6 and TRBJ1-3, with a tentative D call TRBD1 (5 bases). The CDR3 covers 14 residues. Germline V lookup: CDR1 MNHNY, CDR2 SVGAGI (reference sequence). Trimming left V 6 bases short and J 5 bases short, with 14 bases between. The CDR3 nucleotides are TGTGCCAGCAGGAGGGGCGCGGGGAGAAACACCATATATTTT. Translating gives CASRRGAGRNTIYF.

The sample holds many counts of this clonotype. The chain employs TRBV13 and TRBJ2-1; unclear D gene. Between the trimmed V and J ends, which lost 6 bases and 4 bases, there was a span of 10 bases. CDR1 and CDR2 (germline): PRHDT, FYEKMQ (reference sequence). The CDR3 totals 13 residues. The DNA for the CDR3 is TGTGCCAGCAGGCTAAGTCCTTACAATGAGCAGTTCTTC. Translating it yields CASRLSPYNEQFF.

Ten or more counts support this clonotype. The chain is built from TRBV18 and TRBJ2-3, with TRBD1 matching 7 bases. In germline, CDR1 is KGHSH, CDR2 LQKENI. Losses at the gene ends were 0 bases for V and 3 bases for J; bases not matched to a gene: 6. CDR3 size: 16 residues. The CDR3 reads CASSPPGTARTDTQYF. The CDR3, as DNA: TGTGCCAGCTCACCACCGGGGACAGCGCGAACAGATACGCAGTATTTT.

This clonotype was observed at least ten times. The gene calls are TRBV28 and TRBJ2-2, with D possibly called TRBD1 or TRBD2 (5 bases each). With 4 bases removed from V and 5 bases from J, the gap between germline ends came to 11 bases. The germline CDR1 and CDR2 sequences are MDHEN and SYDVKM. The CDR3 contains 14 residues. The CDR3 loop reads CASSSWGGTGELFF. The CDR3 bases are TGTGCCAGCAGTTCATGGGGCGGGACCGGGGAGCTGTTTTTT.

This clonotype was picked up a small number of times. A read error may explain this, as a much larger clone is one base away. The rearrangement joins TRBV12-3 or TRBV12-4 to TRBJ2-3, with TRBD2 as a possible D gene (5 bases). The CDR3 sequence is 15 residues long. The DNA for the CDR3 is TGTGCTAGCGCACGAGACAACCAAGTAACAGATACGCAGTATTTT. Translation: CASARDNQVTDTQYF.

This clonotype was observed at least ten times. The chain links TRBV28 to TRBJ1-6, with D possibly being TRBD1 (5 bases). CDR1 and CDR2 from the germline V gene are MDHEN and SYDVKM. V gave up 2 bases and J gave up 9 bases, with 11 bases separating them. The CDR3 extends over 14 amino acids. The CDR3: CASSLVGRVSPLHF. The CDR3 nucleotides are TGTGCCAGCAGTTTAGTCGGCAGGGTTTCACCCCTCCACTTT.

This clonotype was recorded many times. V is TRBV3-1 and J is TRBJ2-3; TRBD2 agrees at 10 bases. This CDR3 has 18 residues. With 0 bases clipped from V and 5 bases from J, the junction kept 11 bases outside the gene matches. The germline gives CDR1 LGHDT, CDR2 YNNKEL (reference sequence). The CDR3 DNA reads TGTGCCAGCAGCCAAGATCGGGGTAGCGGGGGGAACGGAGATACGCAGTATTTT. Protein sequence: CASSQDRGSGGNGDTQYF.

This clonotype was recorded many times. The chain is built from TRBV29-1 and TRBJ2-3, with a tentative D call TRBD1 (5 bases). Germline CDR1 is SQVTM and CDR2 is ANQGSEA. This CDR3 spans 12 amino acids. The ends were cut back, 0 bases at V and 9 bases at J, with 10 bases in the middle. Written as DNA, the CDR3 is TGCAGCGTTGAAGATCGCCCAGGGACGCAGTATTTT. The encoded protein is CSVEDRPGTQYF.

This clonotype showed up many times. V and J are TRBV5-1 and TRBJ2-7, with TRBD2 as a possible D gene (5 bases). Germline lookup yields CDR1 SGHRS and CDR2 YFSETQ. The CDR3 spans 14 residues. V lost 4 bases to trimming and J lost 3 bases, with 14 bases between them. The CDR3 nucleotides are TGCGCCAGCAGCCTCGGGGTTTACGACTACGAGCAGTACTTC. This codes for CASSLGVYDYEQYF.